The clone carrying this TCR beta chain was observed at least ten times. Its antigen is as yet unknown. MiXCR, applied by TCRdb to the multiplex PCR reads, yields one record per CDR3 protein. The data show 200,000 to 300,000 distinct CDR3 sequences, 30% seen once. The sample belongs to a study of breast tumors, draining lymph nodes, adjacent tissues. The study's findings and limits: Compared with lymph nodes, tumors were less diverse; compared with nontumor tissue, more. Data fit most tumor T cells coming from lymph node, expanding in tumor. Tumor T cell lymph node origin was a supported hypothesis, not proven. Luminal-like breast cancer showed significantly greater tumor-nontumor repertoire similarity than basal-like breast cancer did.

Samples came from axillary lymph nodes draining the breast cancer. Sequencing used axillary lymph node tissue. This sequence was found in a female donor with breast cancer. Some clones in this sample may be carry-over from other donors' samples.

The DNA for the CDR3 is TGTGCCAGCAGCTCACGAAGGACTAGCGGGAGGGCAGGAGAGACCCAGTACTTC. Amino acids: CASSSRRTSGRAGETQYF. The rearrangement uses TRBV7-9 and TRBJ2-5; 15 nucleotides line up with TRBD2. Looked up from germline, CDR1 is SEHNR and CDR2 is FQNEAQ (reference sequence). The CDR3 is made up of 18 amino acids. After removal of 4 bases from V and 4 bases from J, the junction contained 10 bases not matched to a gene.